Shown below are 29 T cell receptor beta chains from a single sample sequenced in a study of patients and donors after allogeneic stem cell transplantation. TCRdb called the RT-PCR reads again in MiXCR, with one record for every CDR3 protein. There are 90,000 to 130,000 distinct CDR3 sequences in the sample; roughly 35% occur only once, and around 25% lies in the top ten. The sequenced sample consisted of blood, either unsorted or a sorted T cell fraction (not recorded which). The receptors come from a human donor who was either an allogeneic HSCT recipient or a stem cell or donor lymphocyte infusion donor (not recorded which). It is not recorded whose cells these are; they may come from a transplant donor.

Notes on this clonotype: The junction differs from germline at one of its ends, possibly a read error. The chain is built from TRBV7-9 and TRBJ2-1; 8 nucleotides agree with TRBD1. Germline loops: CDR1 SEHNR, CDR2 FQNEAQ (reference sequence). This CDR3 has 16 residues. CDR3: CASTLRGTGAYNEQFF. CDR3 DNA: TGTGCCAGCACCTTACGAGGGACAGGCGCCTACAATGAGCAGTTCTTC. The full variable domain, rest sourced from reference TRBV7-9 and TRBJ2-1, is DTGVSQNPRHKITKRGQNVTFRCDPISEHNRLYWYRQTLGQGPEFLTYFQNEAQLEKSRLLSDRFSAERPKGSFSTLEIQRTEQGDSAMYLCASTLRGTGAYNEQFFGPGTRLTVL.

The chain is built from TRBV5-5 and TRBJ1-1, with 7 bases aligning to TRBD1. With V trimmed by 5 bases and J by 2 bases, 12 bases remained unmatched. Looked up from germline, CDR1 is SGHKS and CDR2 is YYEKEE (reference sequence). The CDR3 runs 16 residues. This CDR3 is CASSLWTGTANTEAFF. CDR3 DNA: TGTGCCAGCAGTTTGTGGACCGGGACAGCCAACACTGAAGCTTTCTTT.

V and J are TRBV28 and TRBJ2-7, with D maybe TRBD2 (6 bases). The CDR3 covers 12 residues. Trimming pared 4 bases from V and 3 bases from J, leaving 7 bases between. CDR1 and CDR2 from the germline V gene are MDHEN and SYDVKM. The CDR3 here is CASSSGVYEQYF. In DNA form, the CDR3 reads TGTGCCAGCAGTTCGGGAGTCTACGAGCAGTACTTC. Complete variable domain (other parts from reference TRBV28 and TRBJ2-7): DVKVTQSSRYLVKRTGEKVFLECVQDMDHENMFWYRQDPGLGLRLIYFSYDVKMKEKGDIPEGYSVSREKKERFSLILESASTNQTSMYLCASSSGVYEQYFGPGTRLTVT.

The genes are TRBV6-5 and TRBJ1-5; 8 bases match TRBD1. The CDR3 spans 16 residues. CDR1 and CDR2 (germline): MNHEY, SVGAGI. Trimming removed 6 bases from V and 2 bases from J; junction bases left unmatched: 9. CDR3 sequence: CASRPQGAFGNQPQHF. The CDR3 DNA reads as TGTGCCAGCAGACCCCAGGGGGCATTCGGCAATCAGCCCCAGCATTTT.

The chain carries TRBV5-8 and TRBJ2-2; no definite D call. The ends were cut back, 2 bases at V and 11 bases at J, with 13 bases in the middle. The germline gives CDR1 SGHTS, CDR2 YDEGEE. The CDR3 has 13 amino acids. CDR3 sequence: CASSFGPIGELFF. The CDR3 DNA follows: TGTGCCAGCAGCTTTGGGCCGATCGGCGAGCTGTTTTTT. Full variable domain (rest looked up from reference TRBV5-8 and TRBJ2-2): EAGVTQSPTHLIKTRGQQATLRCSPISGHTSVYWYQQALGLGLQFLLWYDEGEERNRGNFPPRFSGRQFPNYSSELNVNALELEDSALYLCASSFGPIGELFFGEGSRLTVL.

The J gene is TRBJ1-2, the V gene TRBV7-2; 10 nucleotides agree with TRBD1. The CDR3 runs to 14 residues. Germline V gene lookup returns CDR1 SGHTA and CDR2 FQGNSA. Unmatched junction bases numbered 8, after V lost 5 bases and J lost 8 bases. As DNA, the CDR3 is TGTGCCAGCAGCCCGCAAGGGACAGGGGTAGGCTACACCTTC. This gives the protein CASSPQGTGVGYTF.

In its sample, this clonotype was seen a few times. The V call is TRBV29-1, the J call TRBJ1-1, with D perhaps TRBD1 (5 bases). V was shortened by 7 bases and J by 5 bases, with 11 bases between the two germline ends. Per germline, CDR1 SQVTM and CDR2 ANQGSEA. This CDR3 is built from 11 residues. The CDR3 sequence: CSARPGTEAFF. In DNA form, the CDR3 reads TGCAGCGCTCGACCAGGGACTGAAGCTTTCTTT.

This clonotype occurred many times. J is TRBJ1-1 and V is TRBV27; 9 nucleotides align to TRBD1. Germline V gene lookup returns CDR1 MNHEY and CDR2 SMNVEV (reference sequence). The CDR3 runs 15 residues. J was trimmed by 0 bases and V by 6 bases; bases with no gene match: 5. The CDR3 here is CASRTRDRVNTEAFF. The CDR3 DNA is TGTGCCAGCAGGACACGGGACAGGGTGAACACTGAAGCTTTCTTT.

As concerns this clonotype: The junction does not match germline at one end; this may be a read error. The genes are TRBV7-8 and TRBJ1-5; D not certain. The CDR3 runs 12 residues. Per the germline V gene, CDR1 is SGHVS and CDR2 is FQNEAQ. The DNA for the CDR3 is TGTGCCAGCAGCTTAGACGATCAACCCCAGCATTTT. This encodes CASSLDDQPQHF.

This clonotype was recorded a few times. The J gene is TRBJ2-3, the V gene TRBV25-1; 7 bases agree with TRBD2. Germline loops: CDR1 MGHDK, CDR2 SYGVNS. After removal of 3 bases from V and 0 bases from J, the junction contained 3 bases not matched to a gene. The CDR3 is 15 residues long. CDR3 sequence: CASSDPGGSTDTQYF. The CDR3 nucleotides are TGTGCCAGCAGTGATCCGGGAGGAAGCACAGATACGCAGTATTTT.

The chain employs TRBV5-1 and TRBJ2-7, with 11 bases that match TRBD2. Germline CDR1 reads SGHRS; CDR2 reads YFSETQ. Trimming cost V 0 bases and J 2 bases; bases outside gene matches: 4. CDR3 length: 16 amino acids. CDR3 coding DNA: TGCGCCAGCAGCTTGGCGCTAGCGGGAGGAACCTACGAGCAGTACTTC. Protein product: CASSLALAGGTYEQYF.

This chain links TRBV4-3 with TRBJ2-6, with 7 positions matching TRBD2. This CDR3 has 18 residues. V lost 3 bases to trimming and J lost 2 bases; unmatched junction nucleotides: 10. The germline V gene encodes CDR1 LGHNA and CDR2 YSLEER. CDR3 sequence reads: CASSHALLGLAGANVLTF. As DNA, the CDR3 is TGCGCCAGCAGCCACGCCCTGCTCGGACTAGCTGGGGCCAACGTCCTGACTTTC.

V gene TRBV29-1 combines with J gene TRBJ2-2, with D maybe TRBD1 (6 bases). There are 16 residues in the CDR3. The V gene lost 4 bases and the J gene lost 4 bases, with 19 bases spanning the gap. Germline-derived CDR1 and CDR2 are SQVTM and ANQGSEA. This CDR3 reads CSVVLEPRDTTGELFF. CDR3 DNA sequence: TGCAGCGTTGTACTGGAACCCAGGGACACCACCGGGGAGCTGTTTTTT.

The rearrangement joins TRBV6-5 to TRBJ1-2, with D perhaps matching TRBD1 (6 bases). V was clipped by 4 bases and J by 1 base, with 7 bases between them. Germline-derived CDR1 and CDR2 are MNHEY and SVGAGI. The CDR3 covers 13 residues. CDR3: CASSLDSNYGYTF. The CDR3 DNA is TGTGCCAGCAGTTTGGACAGTAACTATGGCTACACCTTC.

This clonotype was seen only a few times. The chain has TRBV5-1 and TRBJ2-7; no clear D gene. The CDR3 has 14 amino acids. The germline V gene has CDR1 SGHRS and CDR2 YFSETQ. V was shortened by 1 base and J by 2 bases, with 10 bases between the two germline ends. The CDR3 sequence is CASSLTLQTYEQYF. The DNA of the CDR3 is TGCGCCAGCAGCTTGACCTTACAAACCTACGAGCAGTACTTC. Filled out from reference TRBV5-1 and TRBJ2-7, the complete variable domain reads KAGVTQTPRYLIKTRGQQVTLSCSPISGHRSVSWYQQTPGQGLQFLFEYFSETQRNKGNFPGRFSGRQFSNSRSEMNVSTLELGDSALYLCASSLTLQTYEQYFGPGTRLTVT.

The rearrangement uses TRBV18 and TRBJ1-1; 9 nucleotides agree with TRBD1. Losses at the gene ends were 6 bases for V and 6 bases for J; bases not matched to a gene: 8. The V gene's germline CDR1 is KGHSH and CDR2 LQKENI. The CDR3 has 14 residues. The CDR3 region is CASSPDRGLSEAFF. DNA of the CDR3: TGTGCCAGCTCGCCGGACAGGGGTCTATCTGAAGCTTTCTTT. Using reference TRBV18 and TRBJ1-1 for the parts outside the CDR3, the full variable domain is NAGVMQNPRHLVRRRGQEARLRCSPMKGHSHVYWYRQLPEEGLKFMVYLQKENIIDESGMPKERFSAEFPKEGPSILRIQQVVRGDSAAYFCASSPDRGLSEAFFGQGTRLTVV.

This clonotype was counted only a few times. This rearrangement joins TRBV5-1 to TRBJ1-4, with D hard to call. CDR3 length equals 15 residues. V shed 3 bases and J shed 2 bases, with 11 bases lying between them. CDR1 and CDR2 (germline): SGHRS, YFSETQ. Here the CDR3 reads CASSWSVATNEKLFF. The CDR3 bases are TGCGCCAGCAGCTGGTCCGTGGCTACTAATGAAAAACTGTTTTTT.

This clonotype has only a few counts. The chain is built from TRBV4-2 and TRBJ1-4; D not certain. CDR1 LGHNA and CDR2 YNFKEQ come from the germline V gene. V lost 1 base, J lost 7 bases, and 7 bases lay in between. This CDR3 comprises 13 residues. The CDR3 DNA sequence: TGTGCCAGCAGCCAAGGGATCCGTGAAAAACTGTTTTTT. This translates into CASSQGIREKLFF.

CDR3 DNA sequence: TGTGCCAGCAGCCCCCGGACAGGGAGGAATGAAAAACTGTTTTTT. Residues: CASSPRTGRNEKLFF. V and J are TRBV7-2 and TRBJ1-4; TRBD1 aligns across 8 bases. With 5 bases clipped from V and 5 bases from J, the junction kept 7 bases outside the gene matches. The CDR3 extends over 15 amino acids. The germline V gene has CDR1 SGHTA and CDR2 FQGNSA.

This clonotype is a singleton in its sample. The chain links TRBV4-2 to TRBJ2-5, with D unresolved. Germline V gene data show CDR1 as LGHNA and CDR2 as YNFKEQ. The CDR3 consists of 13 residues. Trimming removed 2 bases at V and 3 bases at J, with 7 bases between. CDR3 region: CASSQSDEETQYF. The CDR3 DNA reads TGTGCCAGCAGCCAATCCGACGAAGAGACCCAGTACTTC.

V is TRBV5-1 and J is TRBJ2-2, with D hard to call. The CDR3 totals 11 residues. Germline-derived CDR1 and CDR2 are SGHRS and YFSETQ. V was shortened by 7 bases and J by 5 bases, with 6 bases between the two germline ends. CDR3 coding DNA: TGCGCCAGCGCCCGGACCGGGGAGCTGTTTTTT. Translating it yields CASARTGELFF.

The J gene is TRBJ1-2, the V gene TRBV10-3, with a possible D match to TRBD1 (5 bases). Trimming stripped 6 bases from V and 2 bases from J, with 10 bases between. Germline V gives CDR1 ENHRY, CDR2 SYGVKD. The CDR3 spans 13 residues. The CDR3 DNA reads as TGTGCCATCAGACAACAGGAGAACTATGGCTACACCTTC. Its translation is CAIRQQENYGYTF.

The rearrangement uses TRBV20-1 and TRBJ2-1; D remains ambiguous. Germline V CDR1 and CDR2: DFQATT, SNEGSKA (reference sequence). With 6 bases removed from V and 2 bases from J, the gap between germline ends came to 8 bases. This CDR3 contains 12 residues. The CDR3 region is CSAPRPYNEQFF. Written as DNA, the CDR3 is TGCAGTGCCCCTAGACCCTACAATGAGCAGTTCTTC.

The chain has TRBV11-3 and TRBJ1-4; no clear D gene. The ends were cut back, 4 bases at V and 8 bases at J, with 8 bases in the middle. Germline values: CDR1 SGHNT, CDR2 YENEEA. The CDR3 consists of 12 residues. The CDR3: CASSSWTEKLFF. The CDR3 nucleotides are TGTGCCAGCAGCTCATGGACGGAAAAACTGTTTTTT.

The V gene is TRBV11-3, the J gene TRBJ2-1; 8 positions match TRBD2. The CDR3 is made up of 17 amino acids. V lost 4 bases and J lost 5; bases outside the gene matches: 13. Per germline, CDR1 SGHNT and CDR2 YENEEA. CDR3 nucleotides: TGTGCCAGCAGCTACGGACTTCGCCTCGGGAGGGACAATGAGCAGTTCTTC. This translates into CASSYGLRLGRDNEQFF.

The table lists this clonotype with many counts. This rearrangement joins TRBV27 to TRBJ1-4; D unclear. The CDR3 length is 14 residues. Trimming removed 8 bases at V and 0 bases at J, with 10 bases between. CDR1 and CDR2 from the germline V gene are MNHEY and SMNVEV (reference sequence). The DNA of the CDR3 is TGTGCCAGCGGGAGGAGGTCAACTAATGAAAAACTGTTTTTT. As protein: CASGRRSTNEKLFF.

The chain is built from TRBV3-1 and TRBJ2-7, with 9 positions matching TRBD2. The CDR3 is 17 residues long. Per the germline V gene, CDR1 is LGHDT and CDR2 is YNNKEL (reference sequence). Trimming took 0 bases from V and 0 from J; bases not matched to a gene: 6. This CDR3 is CASSQESGTSSSYEQYF. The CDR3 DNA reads TGTGCCAGCAGCCAAGAATCAGGGACTAGCAGCTCCTACGAGCAGTACTTC.

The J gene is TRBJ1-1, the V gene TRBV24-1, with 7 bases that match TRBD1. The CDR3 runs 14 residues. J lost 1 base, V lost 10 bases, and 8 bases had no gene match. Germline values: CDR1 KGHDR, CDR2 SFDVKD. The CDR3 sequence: CATRGGQRNTEAFF. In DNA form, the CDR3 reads TGTGCCACTCGCGGGGGACAGAGGAACACTGAAGCTTTCTTT.

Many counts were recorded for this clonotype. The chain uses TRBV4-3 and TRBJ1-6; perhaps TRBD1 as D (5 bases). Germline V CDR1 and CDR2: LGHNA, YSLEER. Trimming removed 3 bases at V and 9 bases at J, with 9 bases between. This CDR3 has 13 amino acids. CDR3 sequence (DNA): TGCGCCAGCAGCCATGGGGGTGGTTCACCCCTCCACTTT. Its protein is CASSHGGGSPLHF.